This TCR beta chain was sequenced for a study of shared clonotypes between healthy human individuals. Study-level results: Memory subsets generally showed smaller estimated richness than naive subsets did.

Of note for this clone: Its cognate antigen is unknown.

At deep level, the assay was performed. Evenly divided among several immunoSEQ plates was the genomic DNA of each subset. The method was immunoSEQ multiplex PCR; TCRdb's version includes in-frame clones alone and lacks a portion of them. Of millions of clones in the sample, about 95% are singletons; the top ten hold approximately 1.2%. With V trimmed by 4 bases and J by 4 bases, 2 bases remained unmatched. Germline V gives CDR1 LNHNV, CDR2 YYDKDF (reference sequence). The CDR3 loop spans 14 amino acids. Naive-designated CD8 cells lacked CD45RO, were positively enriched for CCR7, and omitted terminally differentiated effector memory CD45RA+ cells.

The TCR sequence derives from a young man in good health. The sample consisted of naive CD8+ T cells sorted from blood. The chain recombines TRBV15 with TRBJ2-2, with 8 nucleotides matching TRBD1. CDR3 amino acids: CATSIGQGTGELFF. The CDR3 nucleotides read TGTGCCACCAGCATTGGACAGGGCACCGGGGAGCTGTTTTTT.